This T cell receptor (beta chain) was sequenced during a study of neurological immune-mediated disorders (dated by TCRdb to the late 2010s). Concerning the study at large: Among the 35 or so multiple sclerosis patients, 31 had relapsing-remitting MS and 3 had secondary progressive MS. The roughly 100 TCR-beta libraries covered PBMC samples along with longitudinal samples, technical triplicates, and paired sorted CD4+ and CD8+ T-cell subsets. Using UMI-based sequencing, the study compared peripheral blood TCR-beta repertoires from patients with HTLV-I-associated myelopathy (HAM/TSP), patients with multiple sclerosis, and healthy controls. The cohort comprised about 68 subjects: about 15 HAM/TSP patients, 34 multiple sclerosis patients and around 20 healthy controls. General study outcomes and caveats: TCR clonal expansion was greatest in HAM/TSP patients and smallest in MS patients, who ranked below even healthy controls. Across subjects, expanded clones never shared an identical CDR3 amino acid sequence, which suggests that the TCR-beta repertoires in every group were private. In a phylogenetic analysis, the repertoires of 18 out of 34 MS patients fell into a single cluster of related CDR3 sequences, pointing to a possible signature at the repertoire level. The MS cluster showed no association with clinical or MRI features, and the authors stated that larger cohorts are needed.

To synthesize cDNA, template-switch 5'RACE was performed with a primer carrying a 10-nucleotide random unique molecular identifier so that each TCR transcript was tagged. Each sequencing run produced over 170 million TCR-beta sequences covering 15-18 subjects. The RNeasy kit was used to extract total RNA. Using the KAPA Real-time Library Amplification kit, TCR-beta VDJ regions were amplified with primers for the TCR constant region and the 5'RACE anchor. Sample indexes and Illumina adaptors were added in a first PCR, and a second PCR then increased library yield. After Ampure bead purification, the roughly 650 bp TCR product was size-selected on a 2% E-gel SizeSelection system. Before pooling, library quality was checked on a Bioanalyzer, concentration was measured with Qubit, and libraries were quantified with the Kapa Library Quantification kit. Paired-end 2 x 150 bp sequencing of the libraries was performed on an Illumina HiSeq 2500. To increase sequence diversity, about 25-31% phiX was spiked into each library pool. The authors' analysis ran thus. The quality-filtered reads were processed with the UMI-based MiGEC pipeline, whose error correction step removed more than 85% of the raw TCR sequences. IMGT germline references were used for aligning VDJ genes, and each clonotype was defined as a unique CDR3 amino acid sequence together with its V-J genes. Clonal expansion, Shannon diversity and CDR3 relatedness were evaluated with VDJtools (CalcPairwiseDistances, ClusterSamples), while phylogenetic trees were built in CLCbio workbench. A clone was classed as expanded if it had 8 or more unique UMIs, a cutoff based on coefficient-of-variation modelling across technical triplicates. In TCRdb, the public reads were trimmed at Q25 with fastp and aligned with MiXCR, with productive beta chains retained. For every CDR3 protein sequence, its rows merge into one entry that carries the most common genes and DNA. TCRdb, not the original authors, processed these V and J calls. This sample gives 80,000 to 85,000 distinct CDR3 sequences in total; around 2.6% of them show up just once. In total, the top ten clones hold more than 0.95% of the sample.

Unsorted PBMC libraries were generated from 2 million PBMCs stored in RNAlater at -80 °C until RNA extraction. The multiple sclerosis patients were enrolled in a US clinical protocol that evaluated disease progression with magnetic resonance imaging. Peripheral blood underwent Ficoll-Hypaque density gradient centrifugation to isolate PBMCs, which were then cryopreserved in liquid nitrogen. The sample holds many counts of this clonotype. Its recognized antigen is unknown. No much larger clonotype is one base removed from it; base qualities were not supplied. Reading the germline V gene (reference sequence) gives CDR1 SEHNR and CDR2 FQNEAQ. V is pruned by 5 bases and J by 5 bases, leaving 8 bases of the junction without a gene match. There are 15 amino acids in the CDR3, from cysteine to phenylalanine inclusive. The only DNA kept is the CDR3, 45 bases in frame from the first base.

Specimen: PBMCs. Recombination connected TRBV7-9 to TRBJ2-2, and 7 junctional nucleotides match TRBD1. The sequence was collected from a woman aged 25 to 39 with multiple sclerosis. The DNA sequence reads TGTGCCAGCAGCCCCCGGACAGGCCGTACCGGGGAGCTGTTTTTT. The translation is CASSPRTGRTGELFF. Reference TRBV7-9 and TRBJ2-2 proteins supply the regions before and after the CDR3; the full variable domain is: DTGVSQNPRHKITKRGQNVTFRCDPISEHNRLYWYRQTLGQGPEFLTYFQNEAQLEKSRLLSDRFSAERPKGSFSTLEIQRTEQGDSAMYLCASSPRTGRTGELFFGEGSRLTVL.